This T cell receptor beta chain derives from a study of blood T cell repertoires in COVID-19. The overall study: From the United States, Italy and Spain came samples of acute and convalescent COVID-19. T cells, B-cell-depleted T cells, or PBMCs provided the cDNA or gDNA that served as material.

In the original analysis: Reference gene primer amplification gave estimated nucleated cell counts. Data came from immunoSEQ multiplex PCR; TCRdb stores just in-frame clones and leaves some out. From that table come the V and J calls and clone size; the DNA was used to work out D and trimming. The sample includes tens of thousands of clones, approximately 85% of them seen just once. The sequence came from a human donor in a cohort sampled during active COVID-19. Sequenced: peripheral blood.

Here the CDR3 reads CAISPEGREKLFF. Here the CDR3 DNA reads TGTGCCATCAGCCCCGAGGGAAGGGAAAAACTGTTTTTT. This rearrangement joins TRBV10-3 to TRBJ1-4; D is unclear. Germline V gene data show CDR1 as ENHRY and CDR2 as SYGVKD. The CDR3 consists of 13 residues. Between the trimmed V and J ends, which lost 6 bases and 8 bases, there was a span of 13 bases.